The 22 T cell receptor beta chains presented below share a single source sample, sequenced in a study of T cell changes during pregnancy in multiple sclerosis. The assay was immunoSEQ multiplex PCR, and TCRdb's table has in-frame clones only and misses some. The repertoire includes tens of thousands of clones, about nine tenths of them detected once, and 1.5% sits in the top ten. The starting material was peripheral blood, obtained in the third trimester of pregnancy. The source of these receptors is a female donor with multiple sclerosis, enrolled in a pregnancy study.

V and J are TRBV19 and TRBJ1-3, with D hard to call. The V and J ends lost 9 bases and 2 bases respectively, with 14 bases between them. This CDR3 is built from 14 residues. CDR1 is LNHDA, CDR2 SQIVND, per germline (reference sequence). The CDR3 here is CASYDEGTGNTIYF. The CDR3 DNA sequence: TGTGCCAGCTACGATGAGGGCACTGGAAACACCATATATTTT.

This clone is labeled as medium-sized. V is TRBV4-3 and J is TRBJ2-2, with D possibly matching TRBD2 (5 bases). Trimming cost V 4 bases and J 4 bases, with 13 bases left between them. The CDR3 is made up of 15 amino acids. Germline CDR1 is LGHNA and CDR2 is YSLEER. DNA of the CDR3: TGCGCCAGCAGCCTCTATCGGGATAGCACCGGGGAGCTGTTTTTT. Translating gives CASSLYRDSTGELFF.

The chain recombines TRBV5-8 with TRBJ1-5, with a tentative D call TRBD1 (6 bases). CDR1 and CDR2 (germline): SGHTS, YDEGEE. Trimming stripped 1 base from V and 2 bases from J, with 19 bases between. This CDR3 is built from 18 residues. The CDR3 loop reads CASSLYASGVFGNQPQHF. The CDR3 DNA reads as TGTGCCAGCAGCTTGTACGCGTCAGGGGTCTTTGGCAATCAGCCCCAGCATTTT.

The chain combines TRBV6-5 with TRBJ1-3; TRBD1 aligns across 8 bases. This CDR3 region has 16 residues. V was pared by 4 bases and J by 0 bases, with 5 bases of the junction left unmatched. CDR1 and CDR2 from the germline V gene are MNHEY and SVGAGI. CDR3 protein: CASSSGQGASGNTIYF. The CDR3 DNA reads as TGTGCCAGCAGTTCTGGACAGGGAGCCTCTGGAAACACCATATATTTT.

The chain couples TRBV5-1 to TRBJ2-6; TRBD2 matches at 7 bases. The germline V gene encodes CDR1 SGHRS and CDR2 YFSETQ. With V trimmed by 1 base and J by 3 bases, 4 bases remained unmatched. The CDR3 has 16 residues. The CDR3 nucleotides read TGCGCCAGCAGCTTGTCGGGGGGTGATGGGGCCAACGTCCTGACTTTC. Translating it yields CASSLSGGDGANVLTF. The variable domain in full, with the rest retrieved from reference TRBV5-1 and TRBJ2-6, is KAGVTQTPRYLIKTRGQQVTLSCSPISGHRSVSWYQQTPGQGLQFLFEYFSETQRNKGNFPGRFSGRQFSNSRSEMNVSTLELGDSALYLCASSLSGGDGANVLTFGAGSRLTVL.

This clone was found a few times. V is TRBV10-2 and J is TRBJ1-1; D is unresolved. From germline, CDR1 is WSHSY and CDR2 SAAADI. Between the trimmed V and J ends, which lost 7 bases and 4 bases, there was a span of 13 bases. There are 13 residues in the CDR3. CDR3 DNA sequence: TGCGCCAGCAATTCGAGTCCGGGCACTGAAGCTTTCTTT. Amino acid sequence: CASNSSPGTEAFF.

V gene TRBV7-9 combines with J gene TRBJ2-7, with a tentative D call TRBD2 (5 bases). This CDR3 region has 14 residues. In germline, CDR1 is SEHNR, CDR2 FQNEAQ (reference sequence). Trimming cost V 0 bases and J 8 bases, with 14 bases left between them. In DNA, the CDR3 is TGTGCCAGCAGCTTAGCAACCGGGGATGGCAAGCAGTACTTC. It translates to CASSLATGDGKQYF.

V gene TRBV5-1 combines with J gene TRBJ1-3; 7 bases line up with TRBD1. The length of the CDR3 is 14 residues. The V and J ends lost 4 bases and 3 bases, in that order; junction bases with no gene match: 4. Germline values: CDR1 SGHRS, CDR2 YFSETQ. This CDR3 is CASSGGTVGNTIYF. CDR3 bases: TGCGCCAGCAGCGGAGGGACAGTTGGAAACACCATATATTTT.

In this sample, this clone turned up a few times. This sequence joins TRBV6-5 and TRBJ1-6; 7 bases are a match to TRBD1. J lost 7 bases, V lost 6 bases, and 6 bases had no gene match. The CDR3 runs 14 residues. Germline CDR1 and CDR2: MNHEY and SVGAGI. CDR3 sequence (DNA): TGTGCCAGCAGCACCGGGACAGAGAATTCACCCCTCCACTTT. Amino acid sequence: CASSTGTENSPLHF.

The chain links TRBV19 to TRBJ1-1; D remains unclear. Trimming removed 6 bases at V and 5 bases at J, with 7 bases between. CDR3 size: 11 residues. Germline V gene lookup returns CDR1 LNHDA and CDR2 SQIVND (reference sequence). In DNA form, the CDR3 reads TGTGCCAGTAGCAGAGGGACTGAAGCTTTCTTT. Its protein is CASSRGTEAFF.

This clone was picked up one time. This rearrangement joins TRBV5-6 to TRBJ2-5, with 12 bases identical to TRBD1. The CDR3 totals 19 residues. With V trimmed by 0 bases and J by 4 bases, 13 bases remained unmatched. Germline loops: CDR1 SGHDT, CDR2 YYEEEE. The CDR3 loop is CASSLGLGQGAMVLETQYF. The DNA for the CDR3 is TGTGCCAGCAGCTTGGGGCTGGGACAGGGGGCGATGGTCTTAGAGACCCAGTACTTC.

The V gene is TRBV5-8, the J gene TRBJ2-5, with D possibly matching TRBD1 (5 bases). Germline V gene lookup returns CDR1 SGHTS and CDR2 YDEGEE. This CDR3 is built from 13 residues. The ends were cut back, 6 bases at V and 5 bases at J, with 14 bases in the middle. The CDR3 DNA reads TGTGCCAGCACCATCAGGGTGCAGGAGACCCAGTACTTC. It encodes CASTIRVQETQYF.

V is TRBV11-2 and J is TRBJ1-2; tentatively, D is TRBD1 (5 bases). CDR3 length: 15 amino acids. Germline V CDR1 and CDR2: SGHAT, FQNNGV. Trimming pared 1 base from V and 0 bases from J, leaving 9 bases between. The CDR3: CASSLGQPPNYGYTF. CDR3 sequence (DNA): TGTGCCAGCAGCTTAGGACAGCCGCCTAACTATGGCTACACCTTC.

The rearrangement links TRBV4-2 to TRBJ1-1; maybe TRBD1 (6 bases). The CDR3 contains 13 residues. Germline V gene data show CDR1 as LGHNA and CDR2 as YNFKEQ. V dropped 0 bases and J dropped 6 bases, with 8 bases sitting between them. The CDR3 DNA sequence: TGTGCCAGCAGCCAAGAAGGGGGTTCTGAAGCTTTCTTT. As protein: CASSQEGGSEAFF.

The chain is built from TRBV18 and TRBJ2-5, with D unresolved. The V end lost 3 bases, the J end lost 1 base, and 9 bases lay between the germline ends. The germline V gene encodes CDR1 KGHSH and CDR2 LQKENI. This CDR3 is 14 amino acids long. The CDR3 loop reads CASSPPRLQETQYF. The CDR3 coding sequence is TGTGCCAGCTCACCCCCTAGGCTCCAAGAGACCCAGTACTTC.

This chain connects TRBV6-7 to TRBJ1-2; D possibly corresponds to TRBD1 (6 bases). TRBV6-7 is treated as an ORF (open reading frame) with a function not yet certain. The CDR3 spans 16 residues. Trimming removed 4 bases at V and 1 base at J, with 16 bases between. The CDR3 DNA reads as TGTGCCAGCAGTTCCCACTTGGACAGTTTTAACTATGGCTACACCTTC. Its protein product is CASSSHLDSFNYGYTF.

J is TRBJ1-1 and V is TRBV7-6, with no clear D. CDR1 and CDR2 (germline): SGHVS, FNYEAQ. The CDR3 has 14 amino acids. The V and J ends lost 5 bases and 2 bases respectively, with 12 bases between them. The CDR3 bases are TGTGCCAGCAGCCGAGAGGGCCGAAACACTGAAGCTTTCTTT. Translated, it gives CASSREGRNTEAFF.

A single count supports this clone. The chain is built from TRBV4-3 and TRBJ2-7; 15 nucleotides align to TRBD2. Germline V gene lookup returns CDR1 LGHNA and CDR2 YSLEER. CDR3 length equals 18 residues. Germline trimming cut 1 base from V and 7 bases from J; bases unmatched to any gene: 11. CDR3 region: CASSQGHPGLAGGPEQYF. In nucleotides, the CDR3 is TGCGCCAGCAGCCAAGGCCACCCAGGACTAGCGGGGGGGCCGGAGCAGTACTTC.

This clone was detected a few times. For the CDR3, the DNA is TGCAGCGTTCGAGGGACAGGGGTGAGCAATCAGCCCCAGCATTTT. Protein sequence: CSVRGTGVSNQPQHF. This chain joins TRBV29-1 and TRBJ1-5; the match to TRBD1 covers 10 bases. The CDR3 has 15 amino acids. CDR1 and CDR2 from the germline V gene are SQVTM and ANQGSEA. After removal of 5 bases from V and 1 base from J, the junction contained 5 bases not matched to a gene.

The V and J genes are TRBV2 and TRBJ2-7; 9 bases match TRBD2. V trimming: 6 bases; J trimming: 0 bases; junction bases outside the gene matches: 12. This CDR3 comprises 17 residues. Germline V gives CDR1 SNHLY, CDR2 FYNNEI. The CDR3 spells CASSPGGGGAISYEQYF. In nucleotides, the CDR3 is TGTGCCAGCAGCCCTGGCGGGGGGGGCGCTATCTCCTACGAGCAGTACTTC.

This clone occurred once. This chain connects TRBV7-2 to TRBJ2-2; 7 bases map to TRBD1. This CDR3 comprises 15 residues. V lost 4 bases, J lost 11 bases, and 13 bases stayed unmatched. Germline-derived CDR1 and CDR2 are SGHTA and FQGNSA. The CDR3 here is CASSYLPTGVGELFF. DNA of the CDR3: TGTGCCAGCAGCTACCTTCCTACAGGGGTGGGAGAGCTGTTTTTT.

V is TRBV5-1 and J is TRBJ1-1; D ambiguous. The V end was cut by 5 bases, the J end by 1 base, with 9 bases between. The CDR3 consists of 13 residues. CDR1 is SGHRS and CDR2 is YFSETQ in the germline V gene. CDR3 sequence: CASSWESNTEAFF. CDR3 sequence (DNA): TGCGCCAGCAGTTGGGAGTCGAACACTGAAGCTTTCTTT.